The rows below give T cell receptor beta chains drawn from one sample of a study of T-cell memory formation after mild COVID-19. TCRdb passed the 5' RACE reads through MiXCR, listing each CDR3 protein once. The table lists more than 250,000 distinct CDR3 sequences, approximately 19% of them singletons, with roughly 23% in the top ten. The sequencing input was PBMCs or a T cell subset sorted from them (not recorded which). Receptor source: a man aged 18 to 29 who had mild COVID-19 (a few samples of this study predate the infection). Cell type and time point are not known. CDR3s leave out the opening cysteine and the closing phenylalanine or tryptophan. Some rows mark clone size as missing; the rest say once, few, many or name a class of expanded clone.

clone size,V gene,J gene,CDR3 protein
NA,TRBV7-2,TRBJ2-5,ASSSESGGYQETQY
NA,TRBV4-3,TRBJ1-1,ASSHDDWGSDTEAF
few,TRBV27,TRBJ2-7,ASSFWAGGLIYEQY
NA,TRBV9,TRBJ2-3,ASSARPGGGTDTQY
NA,TRBV2,TRBJ2-3,ASSEVHGERGTDTQY
NA,TRBV5-4,TRBJ2-6,ASSLWGGANVLT
NA,TRBV7-9,TRBJ1-5,ASSLEASPQH
NA,TRBV12-3/TRBV12-4,TRBJ2-2,ASSPPRTGAGELF
NA,TRBV5-1,TRBJ1-1,ASSPGAMNTEAF
many,TRBV5-1,TRBJ2-3,ASSPGQLSTDTQY
NA,TRBV9,TRBJ2-3,ASGSGAQSTDTQY
NA,TRBV7-2,TRBJ2-5,ASTIRVRETQY
few,TRBV27,TRBJ1-5,ASSLTQGRQPQH
few,TRBV7-8,TRBJ2-3,ASTTREDTQY
NA,TRBV20-1,TRBJ1-1,SARDPTVNTEAF
few,TRBV24-1,TRBJ1-1,ATRGDGLNTEAF
NA,TRBV6-5,TRBJ2-4,ASRTGGAGWDIQY
few,TRBV7-9,TRBJ1-2,ASSLRQPPTGGYT
NA,TRBV20-1,TRBJ1-5,SAKEGGRWQPQH
NA,TRBV6-5,TRBJ1-6,ASTPSWGGNSPLH
NA,TRBV5-1,TRBJ2-5,ASSLGLAGASEETQY
few,TRBV12-3/TRBV12-4,TRBJ2-3,ASSFEGPGDTQY
many,TRBV4-2,TRBJ2-7,ASSQDLQSRTYEQY
NA,TRBV12-3/TRBV12-4,TRBJ2-3,ASERGDDTDTQY
NA,TRBV18,TRBJ2-6,ASRRGSGANVLT
NA,TRBV6-5,TRBJ2-5,ASSLGDFSQETQY
NA,TRBV4-3,TRBJ2-5,ASSSRTGPKETQY
NA,TRBV30,TRBJ2-3,AWMLGPKSTDTQY
NA,TRBV29-1,TRBJ1-1,SVVSLSFEGPTEAF
many,TRBV5-1,TRBJ2-5,ASSLAGTTEETQY